Following are 2 T cell receptor beta chains from one sample sequenced in a study of long-term antiretroviral therapy in people with HIV. Samples were assayed with immunoSEQ v3.0 at survey level. Data came from immunoSEQ multiplex PCR; TCRdb stores just in-frame clones and leaves some out. The data show around 28,000 clones, about 86% seen once. The material sequenced was unsorted PBMCs, taken 0.8 years after starting antiretroviral therapy. Source of these receptors: a woman aged 25 to 39 with HIV.

Only a few counts were recorded for this clone. The chain uses TRBV6-5 and TRBJ1-6; maybe TRBD1 (5 bases). From germline, CDR1 is MNHEY and CDR2 SVGAGI. V was shortened by 5 bases and J by 8 bases, with 16 bases between the two germline ends. The CDR3 extends over 15 amino acids. The CDR3: CASSPHIQEYSPLHF. In nucleotides, the CDR3 is TGTGCCAGCAGTCCGCATATACAGGAGTATTCACCCCTCCACTTT.

The V call is TRBV19, the J call TRBJ1-2, with D hard to call. Germline values: CDR1 LNHDA, CDR2 SQIVND (reference sequence). The CDR3 has 12 residues. V was trimmed by 5 bases and J by 4 bases, leaving 8 bases between them. The DNA for the CDR3 is TGTGCCAGTAGTGGAGAGATCTATGGCTACACCTTC. It specifies CASSGEIYGYTF.